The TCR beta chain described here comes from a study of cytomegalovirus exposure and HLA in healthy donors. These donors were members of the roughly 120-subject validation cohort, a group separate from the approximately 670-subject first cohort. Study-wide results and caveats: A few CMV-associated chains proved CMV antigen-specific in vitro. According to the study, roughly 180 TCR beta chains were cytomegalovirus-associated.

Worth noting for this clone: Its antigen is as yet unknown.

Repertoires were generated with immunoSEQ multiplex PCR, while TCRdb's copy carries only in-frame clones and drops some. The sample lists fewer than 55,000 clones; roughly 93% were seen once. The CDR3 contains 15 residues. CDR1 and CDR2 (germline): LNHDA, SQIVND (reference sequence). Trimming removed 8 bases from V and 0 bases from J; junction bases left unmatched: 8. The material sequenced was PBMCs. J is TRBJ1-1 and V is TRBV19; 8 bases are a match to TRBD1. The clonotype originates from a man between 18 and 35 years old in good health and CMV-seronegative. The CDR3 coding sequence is TGTGCCAGTGCCTTAGACAGGGGCATGAACACTGAAGCTTTCTTT. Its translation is CASALDRGMNTEAFF.